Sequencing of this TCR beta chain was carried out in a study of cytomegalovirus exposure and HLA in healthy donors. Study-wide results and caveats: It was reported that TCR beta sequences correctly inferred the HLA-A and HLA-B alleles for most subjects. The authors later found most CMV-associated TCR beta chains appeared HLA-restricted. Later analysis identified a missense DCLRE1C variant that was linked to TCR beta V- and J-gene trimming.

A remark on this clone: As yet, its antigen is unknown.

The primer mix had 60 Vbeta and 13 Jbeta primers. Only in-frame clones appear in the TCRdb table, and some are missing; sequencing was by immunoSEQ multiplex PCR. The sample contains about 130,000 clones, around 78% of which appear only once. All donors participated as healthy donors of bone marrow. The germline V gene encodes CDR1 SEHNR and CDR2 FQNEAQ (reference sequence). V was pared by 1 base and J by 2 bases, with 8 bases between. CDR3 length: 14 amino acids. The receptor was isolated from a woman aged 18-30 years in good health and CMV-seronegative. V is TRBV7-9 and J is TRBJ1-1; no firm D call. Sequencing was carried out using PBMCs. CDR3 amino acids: CASSLGNLNTEAFF. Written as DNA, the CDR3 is TGTGCCAGCAGCTTAGGTAACTTAAACACTGAAGCTTTCTTT.